A single sample gave rise to the 4 T cell receptor beta chains below, sequenced in a study of blood T cell repertoires in COVID-19. The assay was immunoSEQ multiplex PCR, and TCRdb's table has in-frame clones only and misses some. This table holds around 59,000 clones, more than 80% found once. Input material: peripheral blood. These receptors were collected from a man aged 60 to 69 with acute or convalescent COVID-19.

This clone was observed once. The chain is built from TRBV6-5 and TRBJ2-1; D not resolved. The CDR3 covers 15 residues. V was shortened by 7 bases and J by 2 bases, with 15 bases between the two germline ends. Germline CDR1 MNHEY, CDR2 SVGAGI. In nucleotides, the CDR3 is TGTGCCAGCACCTCCTTCGAGGTCCCCTACAATGAGCAGTTCTTC. Its translation is CASTSFEVPYNEQFF.

The gene calls are TRBV7-3 and TRBJ2-2; 7 nucleotides match TRBD2. This CDR3 is 14 amino acids long. V shed 5 bases and J 4 bases; nucleotides not matched to a gene: 4. Germline V gene lookup returns CDR1 SGHTA and CDR2 FQGTGA. The CDR3 loop reads CASSATSATGELFF. CDR3 nucleotides: TGTGCCAGCAGCGCTACTAGCGCCACCGGGGAGCTGTTTTTT.

This sequence joins TRBV4-2 and TRBJ1-2, with a weak D call TRBD1 (5 bases). The CDR3 has 15 amino acids. Trimming shortened V by 0 bases and J by 4 bases, and 12 bases separated the two germline ends. Germline V gives CDR1 LGHNA, CDR2 YNFKEQ. The CDR3 bases are TGTGCCAGCAGCCAAGATGGGGGGGGATCCTATGGCTACACCTTC. It encodes CASSQDGGGSYGYTF.

The gene calls are TRBV29-1 and TRBJ1-1; TRBD1 matches 7 bases. The CDR3 runs 12 residues. Germline CDR1 reads SQVTM; CDR2 reads ANQGSEA. V shed 7 bases, J shed 3 bases, and the junction held 5 bases outside the gene matches. The DNA for the CDR3 is TGCAGCGCCTGGACAGGAGACACTGAAGCTTTCTTT. Amino acid sequence: CSAWTGDTEAFF.